This record covers a single T cell receptor beta chain. Its antigen is still unknown. This sample was included in a study of T-cell memory formation after mild COVID-19. As for the study in general: Largely donor-specific TCR clusters were found. Study findings and constraints: From day 15 to 85, contracting clones were balanced between CD4 and CD8, whereas later expanders leaned toward CD4+. In pre-infection memory, a portion of responding clones appeared, which suggested that cross-reactive memory joined. Clones which contracted sat mainly in CM and EM if CD4+, and in EMRA if CD8+.

The CDR3 totals 14 residues. Germline CDR1 is LGHNA and CDR2 is YNFKEQ. V dropped 1 base and J dropped 0 bases, with 7 bases sitting between them. TCRdb reprocessed the 5' RACE reads via MiXCR and lists one record per CDR3 protein. The sample has 410,000 or so distinct CDR3 sequences, more than 20% seen once; the top ten hold around 13%. The chain is built from TRBV4-2 and TRBJ2-7; D is undetermined. Input material: PBMCs or a T cell subset sorted from them (not recorded which). The clonotype was recovered from an adult woman who had mild COVID-19 (a few samples of this study predate the infection). Cell type and time point are not known. CDR3 bases: TGTGCCAGCAGCCAAGGCAAGAGCTCCTACGAGCAGTACTTC. As protein: CASSQGKSSYEQYF.